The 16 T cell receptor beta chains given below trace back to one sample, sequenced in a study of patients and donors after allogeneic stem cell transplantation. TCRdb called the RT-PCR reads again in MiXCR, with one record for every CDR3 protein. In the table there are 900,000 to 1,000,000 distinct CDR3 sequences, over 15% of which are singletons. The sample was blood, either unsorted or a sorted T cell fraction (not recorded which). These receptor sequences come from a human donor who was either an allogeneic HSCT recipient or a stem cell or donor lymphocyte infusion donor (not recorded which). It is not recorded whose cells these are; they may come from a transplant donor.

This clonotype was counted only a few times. The CDR3 nucleotides read TGCAGTGCTAGACCACGTCGGGACTCCTACTACGAGCAGTACTTC. It codes for CSARPRRDSYYEQYF. The chain employs TRBV20-1 and TRBJ2-7, with D possibly matching TRBD2 (6 bases). Germline CDR1 and CDR2: DFQATT and SNEGSKA (reference sequence). The CDR3 is made up of 15 amino acids. V shed 2 bases and J shed 3 bases, with 17 bases lying between them.

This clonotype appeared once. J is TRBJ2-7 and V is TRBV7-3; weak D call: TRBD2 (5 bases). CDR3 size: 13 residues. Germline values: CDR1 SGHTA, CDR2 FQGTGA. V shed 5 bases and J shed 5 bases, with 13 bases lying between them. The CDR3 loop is CASSPGPRDEQYF. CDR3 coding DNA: TGTGCCAGCAGCCCCGGTCCGAGGGACGAGCAGTACTTC.

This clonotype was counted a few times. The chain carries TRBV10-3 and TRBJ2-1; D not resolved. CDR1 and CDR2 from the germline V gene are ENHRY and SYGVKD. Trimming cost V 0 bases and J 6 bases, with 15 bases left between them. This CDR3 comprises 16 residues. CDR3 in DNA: TGTGCCATCAGTGAGTCTTGGCAGATGACCCTCAATGAGCAGTTCTTC. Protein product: CAISESWQMTLNEQFF.

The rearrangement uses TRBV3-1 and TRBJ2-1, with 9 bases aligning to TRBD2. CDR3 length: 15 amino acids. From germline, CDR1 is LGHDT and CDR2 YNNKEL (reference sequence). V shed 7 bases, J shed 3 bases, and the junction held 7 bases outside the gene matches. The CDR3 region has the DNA TGTGCCAGCATGGGCAGCGGGAGGAACTACAATGAGCAGTTCTTC. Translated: CASMGSGRNYNEQFF.

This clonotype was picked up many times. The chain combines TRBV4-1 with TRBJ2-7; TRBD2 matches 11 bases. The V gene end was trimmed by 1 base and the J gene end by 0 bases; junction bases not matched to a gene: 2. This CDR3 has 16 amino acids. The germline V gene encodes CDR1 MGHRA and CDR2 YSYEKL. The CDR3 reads CASSQGLAGSSYEQYF. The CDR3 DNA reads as TGCGCCAGCAGCCAAGGACTAGCGGGAAGCTCCTACGAGCAGTACTTC.

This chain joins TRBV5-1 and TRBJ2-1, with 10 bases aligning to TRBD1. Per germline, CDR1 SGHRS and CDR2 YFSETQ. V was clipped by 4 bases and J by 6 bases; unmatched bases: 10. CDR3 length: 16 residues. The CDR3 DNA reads TGCGCCAGCAGCCCGAGACAGGGGGCGCGGGTCAATGAGCAGTTCTTC. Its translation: CASSPRQGARVNEQFF. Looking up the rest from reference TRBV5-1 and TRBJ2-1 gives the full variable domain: KAGVTQTPRYLIKTRGQQVTLSCSPISGHRSVSWYQQTPGQGLQFLFEYFSETQRNKGNFPGRFSGRQFSNSRSEMNVSTLELGDSALYLCASSPRQGARVNEQFFGPGTRLTVL.

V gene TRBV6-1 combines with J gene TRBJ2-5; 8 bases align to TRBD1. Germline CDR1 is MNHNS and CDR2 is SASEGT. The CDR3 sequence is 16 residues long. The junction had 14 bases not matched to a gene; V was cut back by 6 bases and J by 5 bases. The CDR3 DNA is TGTGCCAGCAGCCCGACAGGGGTGAGGCGCGGTGAGACCCAGTACTTC. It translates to CASSPTGVRRGETQYF.

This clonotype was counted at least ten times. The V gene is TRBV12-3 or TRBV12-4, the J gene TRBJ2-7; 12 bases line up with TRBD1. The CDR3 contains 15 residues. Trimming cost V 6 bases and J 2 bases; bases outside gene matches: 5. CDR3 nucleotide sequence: TGTGCCAGCAGCCCTTGGGACAGGGGGCCCTACGAGCAGTACTTC. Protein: CASSPWDRGPYEQYF.

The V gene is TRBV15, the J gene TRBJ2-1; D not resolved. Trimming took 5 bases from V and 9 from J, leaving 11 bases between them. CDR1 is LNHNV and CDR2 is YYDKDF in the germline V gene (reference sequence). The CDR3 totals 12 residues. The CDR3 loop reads CATSAKLPEQFF. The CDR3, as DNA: TGTGCCACCAGCGCCAAACTGCCTGAGCAGTTCTTC.

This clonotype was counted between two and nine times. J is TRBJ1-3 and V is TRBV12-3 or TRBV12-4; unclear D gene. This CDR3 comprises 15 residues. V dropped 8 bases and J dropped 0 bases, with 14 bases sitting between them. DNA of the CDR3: TGTGCCAGCCGTAAGGAGGGCAACTCTGGAAACACCATATATTTT. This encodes CASRKEGNSGNTIYF.

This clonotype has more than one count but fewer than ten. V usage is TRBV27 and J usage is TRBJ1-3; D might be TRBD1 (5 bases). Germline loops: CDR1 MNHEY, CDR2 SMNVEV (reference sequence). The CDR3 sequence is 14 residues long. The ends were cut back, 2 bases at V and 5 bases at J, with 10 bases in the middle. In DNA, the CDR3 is TGTGCCAGCAGTTTAAAAGGGGCGCGAAACACCATATATTTT. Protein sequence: CASSLKGARNTIYF.

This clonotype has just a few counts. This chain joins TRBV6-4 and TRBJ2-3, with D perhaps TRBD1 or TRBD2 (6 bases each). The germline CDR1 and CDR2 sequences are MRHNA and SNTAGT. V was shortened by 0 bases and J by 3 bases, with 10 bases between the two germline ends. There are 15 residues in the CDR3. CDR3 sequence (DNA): TGTGCCAGCAGTGACTCTGGGGGGCTGACAGATACGCAGTATTTT. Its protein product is CASSDSGGLTDTQYF.

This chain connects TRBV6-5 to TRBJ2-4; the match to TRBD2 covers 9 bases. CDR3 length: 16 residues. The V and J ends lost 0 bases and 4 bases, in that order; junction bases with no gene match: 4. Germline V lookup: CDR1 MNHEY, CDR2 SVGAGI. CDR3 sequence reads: CASSYSIAGVKNIQYF. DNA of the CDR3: TGTGCCAGCAGTTACTCGATAGCGGGAGTGAAAAACATTCAGTACTTC.

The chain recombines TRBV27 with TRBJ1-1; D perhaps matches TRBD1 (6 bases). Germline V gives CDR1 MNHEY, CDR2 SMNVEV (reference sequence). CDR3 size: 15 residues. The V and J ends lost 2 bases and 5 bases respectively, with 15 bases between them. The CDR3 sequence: CASSLQRRGVTEAFF. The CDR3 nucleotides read TGTGCCAGCAGTTTACAGCGGAGGGGGGTGACTGAAGCTTTCTTT.

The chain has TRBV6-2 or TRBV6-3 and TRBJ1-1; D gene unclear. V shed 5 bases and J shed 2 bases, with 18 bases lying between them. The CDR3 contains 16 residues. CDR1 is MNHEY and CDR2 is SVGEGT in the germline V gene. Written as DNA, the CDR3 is TGTGCCAGCAGTCTGTCTATACAACTTCCAAACACTGAAGCTTTCTTT. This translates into CASSLSIQLPNTEAFF.

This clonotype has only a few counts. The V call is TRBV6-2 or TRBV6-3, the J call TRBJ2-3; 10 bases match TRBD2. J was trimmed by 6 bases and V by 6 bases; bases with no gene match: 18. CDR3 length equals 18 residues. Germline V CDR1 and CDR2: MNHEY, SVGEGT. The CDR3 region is CASSSLLLIAGGSDTQYF. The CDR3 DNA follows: TGTGCCAGCAGCTCTCTCCTCTTAATAGCGGGGGGTTCGGATACGCAGTATTTT.